The source of this TCR beta chain is a study of CD8 T cells in ankylosing spondylitis. This clonotype appeared a few times. Its antigen is currently unknown. TCRdb passed the 5' RACE reads through MiXCR, listing each CDR3 protein once. The sample has approximately 540,000 distinct CDR3 sequences, roughly an eighth seen once; the top ten hold approximately 7%. The study's findings and limits: Blood from ankylosing spondylitis patients appeared to carry a characteristic roughly eight-variant TCR beta motif.

Material for sequencing was blood, either unsorted or a sorted T cell fraction (not recorded which). The sequence came from a male donor with ankylosing spondylitis.

In nucleotides, the CDR3 is TGTGCCAGCAGTACGTTGGGACTCTCGGATGAAAAACTGTTTTTT. It specifies CASSTLGLSDEKLFF. The V gene is TRBV27, the J gene TRBJ1-4; TRBD1 might be the D (5 bases). The V and J ends lost 5 bases and 6 bases respectively, with 16 bases between them. Germline V CDR1 and CDR2: MNHEY, SMNVEV (reference sequence). The CDR3 is 15 amino acids.